This TCR beta chain stems from a study of identical twins. The study's findings and limits: Invariant MAIT and iNKT cells may have partly biased zero-insertion analyses.

Each cDNA held unique molecular identifiers, and template switching gave it a universal primer site. TCRdb fed the 5' RACE reads into MiXCR, producing one record per CDR3 protein. The top ten clones hold around 0.91% of a sample with 520,000 or so distinct CDR3 sequences, approximately 22% of them seen once. This clonotype was seen a handful of times. Its antigen is as yet unknown. These data also featured in a second study, about T cells expressing NK-cell markers. As that study records: HCMV seropositivity characterized most of the eight sequenced donors, and seronegativity one.

The sequence came from a woman under 30 in good health. Input material: CD4+ T cells sorted from blood.

DNA for the CDR3: TGTGCCAGCAGTTACAGGGAATATGGCTACACCTTC. It codes for CASSYREYGYTF. V usage is TRBV12-3 or TRBV12-4 and J usage is TRBJ1-2; maybe TRBD1 (6 bases). V lost 4 bases and J 5 bases, leaving 8 bases between the germline ends. The CDR3 is 12 amino acids.